This paragraph covers one T cell receptor (beta chain) sequence. Its antigen is not known. The CDR3 totals 15 residues. Germline V gene sequence: CDR1 MNHEY, CDR2 SVGEGT. The V and J ends lost 2 bases and 5 bases, in that order; junction bases with no gene match: 7. The data originate from a study of T cells after yellow fever vaccination. Whole-study results and caveats: From the bulk population, abundant clonotypes could contaminate and appear within FACS-sorted repertoires.

TCRdb analysed the 5' RACE reads with MiXCR anew, one entry per CDR3 protein. The table shows 350,000 to 550,000 distinct CDR3 sequences, with around 20% occurring only once. The material sequenced was PBMCs, taken before the yellow fever booster vaccination. V gene TRBV6-2 or TRBV6-3 combines with J gene TRBJ2-7; 9 bases align to TRBD1. This receptor was identified in a young man who received the YFV17D yellow fever vaccine. The CDR3: CASSYRGTGNNEQYF. CDR3 bases: TGTGCCAGCAGTTACCGCGGGACAGGGAACAACGAGCAGTACTTC.